The source of this T cell receptor (beta chain) is a study of OX40 agonist ivuxolimab in advanced cancers. Sampled blood was obtained at baseline, cycle 4 day 1, and cycle 7 day 1. Trimming stripped 4 bases from V and 0 bases from J, with 12 bases between. Germline CDR1 reads SGDLS; CDR2 reads YYNGEE. The CDR3 length is 15 residues. Using immunoSEQ multiplex PCR, the repertoire was profiled, and TCRdb retains in-frame clones only, with some absent. The table has around 29,000 clones, under 90% seen once. The chain couples TRBV9 to TRBJ2-3; tentative D call: TRBD2 (5 bases). The origin of this receptor is an adult with an advanced solid tumor such as melanoma, head and neck, liver or kidney cancer. The sequencing used CD4+ or CD8+ T cells sorted from blood, collected in a trial of the OX40 agonist ivuxolimab. The CDR3, as DNA: TGTGCCAGCAGCTCCGAACGAGGGAGCACAGATACGCAGTATTTT. Its protein is CASSSERGSTDTQYF. Filled out from reference TRBV9 and TRBJ2-3, the complete variable domain reads DSGVTQTPKHLITATGQRVTLRCSPRSGDLSVYWYQQSLDQGLQFLIQYYNGEERAKGNILERFSAQQFPDLHSELNLSSLELGDSALYFCASSSERGSTDTQYFGPGTRLTVL.